This T cell receptor beta chain comes out of a study of cytomegalovirus exposure and HLA in healthy donors. On the study more broadly: An early data release held 70 million to 90 million unique TCRs from HLA-typed donors.

Study conclusions and caveats: Of the V segments, some could not be distinguished, including TRBV6-2 and TRBV6-3, and were excluded. Cytomegalovirus-associated TCR beta chains were listed, numbering over 150.

A note on this clone: Its antigen is unidentified.

PCR employed 60 Vbeta and 13 Jbeta primers. Some clones are missing from TCRdb's copy, which holds only in-frame ones; the method was immunoSEQ multiplex PCR. This sample's table has 95,000 to 110,000 clones. In germline, CDR1 is SGHDT, CDR2 YYEEEE. The CDR3 length is 14 residues. J lost 8 bases, V lost 3 bases, and 8 bases had no gene match. The receptor's source is a man aged 40-50 years in good health and CMV-seronegative. Sequenced material: PBMCs. The chain recombines TRBV5-6 with TRBJ1-2; 9 bases are shared with TRBD1. The CDR3 nucleotides are TGTGCCAGCAGCTCACCACAGGGGGCGCGGGGCTACACCTTC. This encodes CASSSPQGARGYTF.